Given below is one TCR beta chain in context. Sequencing was performed with immunoSEQ multiplex PCR; in TCRdb, only in-frame clones are kept and a portion is missing. This sample has some 26,000 clones, with just over 85% found just once. V lost 4 bases and J 0 bases, leaving 11 bases between the germline ends. The CDR3 has 15 amino acids. CDR1 and CDR2 from the germline V gene are MGHRA and YSYEKL. This record comes from a study of blood T cell repertoires in COVID-19. The chain combines TRBV4-1 with TRBJ2-3; TRBD1 might be the D (6 bases). The receptor was isolated from a woman aged 50 to 60 with active COVID-19. The sample taken for sequencing was peripheral blood. CDR3 protein: CASSPQGPSTDTQYF. In DNA form, the CDR3 reads TGCGCCAGCAGCCCTCAGGGGCCTAGCACAGATACGCAGTATTTT.